The 32 T cell receptor beta chains given below trace back to one sample, sequenced in a study of naive and memory T cell subsets. An equimolar mix of two oligonucleotides served as the beta constant-region primer for TRBC1 and TRBC2. Four rounds of PCR amplified the ligated cDNA using nested alpha and beta constant-region primers plus SP2. TCRdb called the UMI-ligation and nested PCR reads again in MiXCR, with one record for every CDR3 protein. The sample records 95,000 to 150,000 distinct CDR3 sequences, roughly 36% being singletons. Sequencing was carried out using central memory CD4+ T cells from blood. Receptors were obtained from a human donor in good health.

The V gene is TRBV24-1, the J gene TRBJ2-7, with D unclear. Trimming took off 6 bases at V and 7 bases at J, with 12 bases between the two ends. The CDR3 has 12 amino acids. Germline V gene sequence: CDR1 KGHDR, CDR2 SFDVKD. The CDR3 bases are TGTGCCACCAGTAACGGCCCTAAGGAGCAGTACTTC. Translated: CATSNGPKEQYF.

There are a few counts of this clonotype. This chain uses TRBV30 with TRBJ2-7, with D tentatively TRBD2 (5 bases). This CDR3 contains 11 residues. Germline CDR1 and CDR2: GTSNPN and SVGIG (reference sequence). The V and J ends lost 3 bases and 7 bases respectively, with 10 bases between them. This CDR3 reads CAWSEGREQYF. In DNA, the CDR3 is TGTGCCTGGAGCGAGGGAAGGGAGCAGTACTTC. The entire variable domain, with the rest obtained from reference TRBV30 and TRBJ2-7, is as follows: SQTIHQWPATLVQPVGSPLSLECTVEGTSNPNLYWYRQAAGRGLQLLFYSVGIGQISSEVPQNLSASRPQDRQFILSSKKLLLSDSGFYLCAWSEGREQYFGPGTRLTVT.

The chain combines TRBV6-6 with TRBJ2-3; 11 positions match TRBD1. The CDR3 runs 17 residues. V trimming: 5 bases; J trimming: 5 bases; junction bases outside the gene matches: 12. Germline CDR1 reads MNHNY; CDR2 reads SVGAGI (reference sequence). The CDR3 protein is CASSAAGRDRGGDTQYF. The CDR3 nucleotides read TGTGCCAGCAGTGCTGCGGGCCGGGACAGGGGGGGAGATACGCAGTATTTT.

This clonotype appeared a few times. The chain links TRBV9 to TRBJ2-1, with 9 bases lining up with TRBD1. Trimming took 4 bases from V and 4 from J; bases not matched to a gene: 15. Germline V gene lookup returns CDR1 SGDLS and CDR2 YYNGEE. The CDR3 is 18 residues long. The CDR3 reads CASSQDRGTSRFYNEQFF. CDR3 bases: TGTGCCAGCAGCCAGGACAGGGGAACTAGCAGATTTTACAATGAGCAGTTCTTC.

This clonotype has a handful of counts. CDR3 protein: CSAPFGSGKLFF. CDR3 bases: TGCAGTGCTCCCTTCGGATCGGGGAAACTGTTTTTT. The V and J genes are TRBV20-1 and TRBJ1-4; D gene unclear. The CDR3 spans 12 residues. CDR1 is DFQATT and CDR2 is SNEGSKA in the germline V gene (reference sequence). V lost 5 bases and J 11 bases, leaving 15 bases between the germline ends.

This rearrangement joins TRBV28 to TRBJ1-2; no definite D call. CDR3 length: 13 residues. Germline V lookup: CDR1 MDHEN, CDR2 SYDVKM. Between the trimmed V and J ends, which lost 5 bases and 8 bases, there was a span of 15 bases. CDR3 sequence (DNA): TGTGCCAGCAGTGCTTACGAGCGACTGGGCTACACCTTC. Residues: CASSAYERLGYTF.

The J gene is TRBJ1-5, the V gene TRBV20-1, with TRBD1 as a possible D gene (6 bases). CDR1 is DFQATT, CDR2 SNEGSKA, per germline (reference sequence). This CDR3 spans 14 amino acids. The V end was cut by 1 base, the J end by 5 bases, with 12 bases between. This CDR3 reads CSARGNYRDQPQHF. The CDR3 DNA follows: TGCAGTGCTAGAGGAAACTACAGGGATCAGCCCCAGCATTTT.

The V and J genes are TRBV5-1 and TRBJ1-5, with D perhaps TRBD1 (5 bases). Trimming shortened V by 0 bases and J by 4 bases, and 14 bases separated the two germline ends. This CDR3 has 16 residues. Germline V CDR1 and CDR2: SGHRS, YFSETQ. The CDR3 nucleotides read TGCGCCAGCAGCTTGGGGGACCAGGGAGCTAATCAGCCCCAGCATTTT. This codes for CASSLGDQGANQPQHF.

V gene TRBV6-2 or TRBV6-3 combines with J gene TRBJ2-7, with D perhaps TRBD1 or TRBD2 (6 bases each). V dropped 2 bases and J dropped 5 bases, with 25 bases sitting between them. The CDR3 spans 18 residues. CDR1 is MNHEY, CDR2 SVGEGT, per germline. The chain's CDR3 is CASSYRVELGGRKHEQYF. In DNA form, the CDR3 reads TGTGCCAGCAGTTACCGCGTCGAACTAGGGGGGAGGAAACACGAGCAGTACTTC.

In its sample, this clonotype was seen a few times. V and J are TRBV7-8 and TRBJ2-4; TRBD2 matches 8 bases. V dropped 1 base and J dropped 6; count of bases not matched to a gene: 5. The CDR3 is 15 amino acids. The germline CDR1 and CDR2 sequences are SGHVS and FQNEAQ. The CDR3: CASSLGSSGPNIQYF. The CDR3 DNA reads TGTGCCAGCAGCTTAGGCTCTAGCGGGCCAAACATTCAGTACTTC.

The chain couples TRBV28 to TRBJ1-4, with 8 nucleotides matching TRBD1. The CDR3 is 16 amino acids. Trimming at V came to 6 bases and at J to 5 bases, leaving 11 bases not matched to a gene. CDR1 and CDR2 from the germline V gene are MDHEN and SYDVKM. Here the CDR3 DNA reads TGTGCCAGCAGCGACTTTAGGACAGGGCACAATGAAAAACTGTTTTTT. Amino acids: CASSDFRTGHNEKLFF.

V is TRBV7-6 and J is TRBJ1-5; D is ambiguous. V shed 0 bases and J shed 5 bases, with 5 bases lying between them. The CDR3 is 13 residues long. Germline CDR1 and CDR2: SGHVS and FNYEAQ. The CDR3 reads CASSLAEYQPQHF. For the CDR3, the DNA is TGTGCCAGCAGCTTAGCTGAGTATCAGCCCCAGCATTTT.

The sample holds a few counts of this clonotype. The CDR3 is CASSLQQNSPLHF. In DNA, the CDR3 is TGCGCCAGCAGCTTGCAGCAAAATTCACCCCTCCACTTT. The gene calls are TRBV5-1 and TRBJ1-6; no firm D call. The V gene's germline CDR1 is SGHRS and CDR2 YFSETQ. The CDR3 totals 13 residues. Trimming removed 1 base from V and 7 bases from J, with 6 bases in between.

V gene TRBV18 combines with J gene TRBJ2-1; possibly TRBD1 for D (5 bases). Germline-derived CDR1 and CDR2 are KGHSH and LQKENI. The ends were cut back, 2 bases at V and 0 bases at J, with 17 bases in the middle. The CDR3 totals 18 residues. The CDR3 coding sequence is TGTGCCAGCTCACCAAGGGGTAGGATGGCAAACTCCTACAATGAGCAGTTCTTC. It encodes CASSPRGRMANSYNEQFF.

V gene TRBV15 combines with J gene TRBJ2-5; D unresolved. The CDR3 covers 14 residues. V was trimmed by 1 base and J by 5 bases, leaving 11 bases between them. From germline, CDR1 is LNHNV and CDR2 YYDKDF (reference sequence). CDR3: CATSRGKGSETQYF. The CDR3 nucleotides read TGTGCCACCAGCAGAGGCAAAGGGTCGGAGACCCAGTACTTC.

This clonotype was seen many times. The chain combines TRBV12-3 or TRBV12-4 with TRBJ1-3; D is uncertain. Trimming cost V 4 bases and J 2 bases, with 9 bases left between them. The CDR3 totals 14 residues. The chain's CDR3 is CASSSSPAGNTIYF. The CDR3, as DNA: TGTGCCAGCAGTTCTTCTCCAGCTGGAAACACCATATATTTT.

This clonotype came up a few times. The rearrangement links TRBV11-2 to TRBJ2-3; D not resolved. V lost 5 bases to trimming and J lost 2 bases, with 11 bases between them. Per germline, CDR1 SGHAT and CDR2 FQNNGV. The CDR3 has 14 residues. The CDR3 coding sequence is TGTGCCAGCAGCCAAATACCCTCCACAGATACGCAGTATTTT. As protein: CASSQIPSTDTQYF.

The rearrangement uses TRBV20-1 and TRBJ2-2; D call uncertain. The V and J ends lost 5 bases and 2 bases respectively, with 6 bases between them. Germline V gene sequence: CDR1 DFQATT, CDR2 SNEGSKA (reference sequence). CDR3 size: 12 residues. The CDR3 protein is CSALDNTGELFF. CDR3 DNA sequence: TGCAGTGCTTTAGACAACACCGGGGAGCTGTTTTTT.

The chain is built from TRBV7-3 and TRBJ2-5, with D perhaps assigned TRBD1 or TRBD2 (6 bases each). CDR1 SGHTA and CDR2 FQGTGA come from the germline V gene. This CDR3 is built from 15 residues. V was shortened by 8 bases and J by 5 bases, with 21 bases between the two germline ends. Here the CDR3 reads CASASGQGSSETQYF. In DNA, the CDR3 is TGTGCCAGCGCCAGCGGGCAGGGGTCGTCGGAGACCCAGTACTTC.

This clonotype was counted between two and nine times. The J gene is TRBJ2-1, the V gene TRBV20-1; weak D call: TRBD2 (5 bases). Germline V gene data show CDR1 as DFQATT and CDR2 as SNEGSKA (reference sequence). This CDR3 contains 15 residues. Trimming shortened V by 0 bases and J by 5 bases, and 14 bases separated the two germline ends. CDR3 protein: CSARDALVAHNEQFF. Here the CDR3 DNA reads TGCAGTGCTAGAGATGCACTAGTGGCGCACAATGAGCAGTTCTTC.

CDR3: CASSENGQAPYGYTF. The CDR3 DNA reads as TGTGCCAGCAGTGAAAACGGACAGGCCCCCTATGGCTACACCTTC. J is TRBJ1-2 and V is TRBV6-1; 7 bases agree with TRBD1. The germline gives CDR1 MNHNS, CDR2 SASEGT. V was pared by 2 bases and J by 4 bases, with 7 bases of the junction left unmatched. This CDR3 has 15 residues.

J is TRBJ2-5 and V is TRBV29-1; either TRBD1 or TRBD2 may fit D (5 bases each). The germline V gene has CDR1 SQVTM and CDR2 ANQGSEA. V was clipped by 1 base and J by 3 bases, with 9 bases between them. The CDR3 is 13 residues long. CDR3 sequence reads: CSVEGDGEETQYF. DNA for the CDR3: TGCAGCGTTGAAGGGGACGGGGAAGAGACCCAGTACTTC.

The J gene is TRBJ2-7, the V gene TRBV28; 11 bases are shared with TRBD2. There are 17 residues in the CDR3. Trimming took 5 bases from V and 3 from J; bases not matched to a gene: 12. The germline V gene has CDR1 MDHEN and CDR2 SYDVKM. CDR3 DNA: TGTGCCAGCAGTGGGACTAGCGGAACCCTTGGCCTCTACGAGCAGTACTTC. Protein product: CASSGTSGTLGLYEQYF.

The chain links TRBV5-1 to TRBJ2-5; D assignment may be TRBD1 or TRBD2 (5 bases each). Germline V lookup: CDR1 SGHRS, CDR2 YFSETQ. The V end was cut by 4 bases, the J end by 5 bases, with 12 bases between. The CDR3 is 13 residues long. The CDR3 DNA is TGCGCCAGCAGCACAGGATCGGGGGAGACCCAGTACTTC. It yields the protein CASSTGSGETQYF. Supplemented by reference TRBV5-1 and TRBJ2-5, the full variable domain reads KAGVTQTPRYLIKTRGQQVTLSCSPISGHRSVSWYQQTPGQGLQFLFEYFSETQRNKGNFPGRFSGRQFSNSRSEMNVSTLELGDSALYLCASSTGSGETQYFGPGTRLLVL.

This clonotype was detected only a few times. The rearrangement uses TRBV11-2 and TRBJ2-5; D remains ambiguous. This CDR3 spans 14 amino acids. V was pared by 4 bases and J by 5 bases, with 14 bases between. Germline V gene sequence: CDR1 SGHAT, CDR2 FQNNGV. In nucleotides, the CDR3 is TGTGCCAGCAGCTCATTGGTCAAAGGGGAGACCCAGTACTTC. This gives the protein CASSSLVKGETQYF. Supplemented by reference TRBV11-2 and TRBJ2-5, the full variable domain reads EAGVAQSPRYKIIEKRQSVAFWCNPISGHATLYWYQQILGQGPKLLIQFQNNGVVDDSQLPKDRFSAERLKGVDSTLKIQPAKLEDSAVYLCASSSLVKGETQYFGPGTRLLVL.

V and J are TRBV28 and TRBJ2-1; perhaps D is TRBD1 or TRBD2 (5 bases each). Trimming shortened V by 0 bases and J by 6 bases, and 9 bases separated the two germline ends. The CDR3 has 14 residues. Germline V gene sequence: CDR1 MDHEN, CDR2 SYDVKM. CDR3 DNA: TGTGCCAGCAGTTTATGGATTGGGGGCAATGAGCAGTTCTTC. It encodes CASSLWIGGNEQFF.

CDR3 bases: TGTGCCAGCAGCCCCGGACAGGGATCCTATCAGCCCCAGCATTTT. Its protein is CASSPGQGSYQPQHF. This chain links TRBV7-2 with TRBJ1-5, with 8 bases matching TRBD1. Germline values: CDR1 SGHTA, CDR2 FQGNSA. V lost 5 bases and J lost 5; bases outside the gene matches: 8. The CDR3 totals 15 residues.

This clonotype was seen at least ten times. This chain uses TRBV11-2 with TRBJ2-5, with TRBD2 identical over 7 bases. J was trimmed by 4 bases and V by 3 bases; bases with no gene match: 11. The germline V gene encodes CDR1 SGHAT and CDR2 FQNNGV. This CDR3 comprises 16 residues. The CDR3 DNA follows: TGTGCCAGCAGCTTCCTGAAGCGGGATTTAAGAGAGACCCAGTACTTC. It codes for CASSFLKRDLRETQYF.

The genes are TRBV6-2 or TRBV6-3 and TRBJ1-5, with TRBD1 matching over 7 bases. V shed 5 bases and J 11 bases; nucleotides not matched to a gene: 15. The CDR3 length is 15 residues. Germline CDR1 reads MNHEY; CDR2 reads SVGEGT. The CDR3 loop reads CASSPSSGQNTAQHF. The CDR3 coding sequence is TGTGCCAGCAGTCCGAGCTCGGGACAGAATACCGCCCAGCATTTT.

V is TRBV20-1 and J is TRBJ2-1, with a possible D match to TRBD1 (6 bases). CDR3 length equals 14 residues. The ends were cut back, 4 bases at V and 8 bases at J, with 18 bases in the middle. The germline V gene encodes CDR1 DFQATT and CDR2 SNEGSKA (reference sequence). This CDR3 reads CSAIPRGGVHEQFF. The CDR3 region has the DNA TGCAGTGCTATACCCAGGGGCGGTGTGCATGAGCAGTTCTTC.

The V call is TRBV7-9, the J call TRBJ2-1; the match to TRBD2 covers 7 bases. Trimming cost V 10 bases and J 5 bases; bases outside gene matches: 11. CDR3 length: 14 residues. The germline CDR1 and CDR2 sequences are SEHNR and FQNEAQ (reference sequence). The DNA for the CDR3 is TGTGCCACCGTCCGGGGGGTCACCAACAATGAGCAGTTCTTC. It encodes CATVRGVTNNEQFF.

The chain joins TRBV6-2 or TRBV6-3 to TRBJ2-3, with D possibly TRBD2 on 5 matching bases. CDR1 MNHEY and CDR2 SVGEGT come from the germline V gene. The ends were cut back, 5 bases at V and 6 bases at J, with 9 bases in the middle. The CDR3 has 12 amino acids. The CDR3 DNA sequence: TGTGCCAGCAGTCAGAGAGGGGATACGCAGTATTTT. This codes for CASSQRGDTQYF.